A selection of T cell receptor beta chains follows, all from one sample in a study of T cells in Graves' hyperthyroidism and ophthalmopathy. Each CDR3 protein gets one entry after TCRdb re-called the multiplex PCR reads with MiXCR. This table has more than 350,000 distinct CDR3 sequences, about 15% appearing once. The material sequenced was blood. These receptors all stem from a woman in her 30s with Graves' hyperthyroidism. Each CDR3 is given with its conserved first and last residue. D genes are given only for firm matches. Some rows mark clone size as missing; the rest say once, few, many or name a class of expanded clone.

TRBJ1-2,.,TRBV28,many,TGTGCCAGCAGCTCCGGACCTTCGGGCTATGGCTACACCTTC,CASSSGPSGYGYTF
TRBJ2-7,.,TRBV30,many,TGTGCCTGGGCAAAAGGGTCTGGGGAGCAGTACTTC,CAWAKGSGEQYF
TRBJ2-1,.,TRBV11-2,.,TGTGCCAGCAGCTTAGACAGGGAAAGCTCCTACAATGAGCAGTTCTTC,CASSLDRESSYNEQFF
TRBJ2-5,TRBD2,TRBV20-1,many,TGCAGTGCTGAACAAGCGGGAAAGCAAGAGACCCAGTACTTC,CSAEQAGKQETQYF
TRBJ2-1,TRBD2,TRBV27,.,TGTGCCAGCAGTTTAGAGGGACTATACTACAATGAGCAGTTCTTC,CASSLEGLYYNEQFF
TRBJ2-7,TRBD2,TRBV12-3/TRBV12-4,.,TGTGCCAGCAGTCCCCGACTAGCGGGAGGGCCCCTAGGAGAGCAGTACTTC,CASSPRLAGGPLGEQYF
TRBJ2-1,TRBD1,TRBV20-1,many,TGCAGTGCTAGCTGGACAGGGGCTGCCTACAATGAGCAGTTCTTC,CSASWTGAAYNEQFF
TRBJ2-2,TRBD2,TRBV10-1,.,TGCGCCAGCAGTGTCGGGCTAGCGGGAGTGGCCGGGGAGCTGTTTTTT,CASSVGLAGVAGELFF
TRBJ2-2,TRBD2,TRBV9,.,TGTGCCAGCAGCGAACAGCCTAGCGGGAGGGGTTACACCGGGGAGCTGTTTTTT,CASSEQPSGRGYTGELFF
TRBJ1-4,.,TRBV6-5,few,TGTGCCAGCAGTTACATAGGTGGGGAAAAACTGTTTTTT,CASSYIGGEKLFF